The source of this TCR beta chain is a study of CD8+ T cells in alopecia areata. Study summary: The graft donors were 6-12-month-old C3H/HeJ mice with spontaneous alopecia, and their skin went to approximately 7-11-week-old female C3H/HeJ mice.

The sequencing template was cDNA reverse transcribed from extracted RNA. The assay was immunoSEQ multiplex PCR, and TCRdb's table has in-frame clones only and misses some. The table lists 270,000 or so clones, with no singletons. The V gene lost 1 base and the J gene lost 4 bases, with 12 bases spanning the gap. Germline-derived CDR1 and CDR2 are LGHNA and YNLKQL (reference sequence). This CDR3 is 15 amino acids long. The sorting of pooled cutaneous lymph node cells relied on CD4, CD8alpha, NKG2D, NKG2ACE and other markers. With respect to this clone: Its antigen is as yet unknown. The listed genes are named as in mouse. The read gets to within 4 residues of the CDR3 end, and the germline J gene fills in the rest.

Notes on the study in general: More clonal than normal scalp was lesional scalp, particularly alopecia totalis/universalis. Possibly as an HLA-related effect, TCR sharing across patients appeared less clear than in mice.

V usage is TRBV5 and J usage is TRBJ2-3, with D tentatively TRBD1 (6 bases). The origin of this receptor is a C3H/HeJ mouse with alopecia areata. The strain's MHC haplotype is H2-k. Material for sequencing was CD4+ T cells sorted from a lymph node. This CDR3 is CASSQAGQTSETLYF. The sequenced part of the CDR3 DNA is TGTGCCAGCAGCCAAGCGGGACAAACCTCAGAA.